This T cell receptor (beta chain) emerged from a study of blood T cell repertoires in COVID-19. Study at large: Sites across the United States, Italy and Spain contributed samples from acute and convalescent COVID-19. Sources were T cells, B-cell-depleted T cells, or PBMCs; the material itself was cDNA or gDNA.

This clone was detected once. Germline V gives CDR1 LGHNA, CDR2 YSLEER. Trimming took 1 base from V and 0 from J; bases not matched to a gene: 5. This CDR3 comprises 16 residues. The authors' processing: Amplification from reference gene primers served as the basis for estimated nucleated cell counts. Clones were sequenced by immunoSEQ multiplex PCR, and TCRdb holds only the in-frame ones, with some missing. V and J calls plus clone size are reproduced from that table; the DNA served to infer D and trimming. The sample has approximately 230,000 clones, 87% seen once. V usage is TRBV4-3 and J usage is TRBJ1-2; 7 bases map to TRBD1. The receptor's source is a man between 18 and 35 years old with active or convalescent COVID-19. Sequences were obtained from peripheral blood. The CDR3 sequence: CASSQGTGDTNYGYTF. CDR3 in DNA: TGCGCCAGCAGCCAAGGGACAGGCGATACTAACTATGGCTACACCTTC.